The subject of this entry is one T cell receptor (beta chain). The specificity of this receptor is unknown. Per-nucleotide qualities are absent, and no much larger clonotype sits a single base away. This sample stems from a study of long-term antiretroviral therapy in people with HIV (dated by TCRdb to 2022 to 2024). Regarding the research as a whole: The earliest samples were collected about a decade before the 2015 WHO recommendation for immediate ART, when ART was typically delayed until CD4 counts fell. A retrospective serial study tested whether ART initiation and durable HIV suppression were associated with changes in peripheral blood TRB repertoire composition and diversity. A total of about 180 cryopreserved PBMC samples were contributed to the cohort by 30 adults with confirmed HIV infection, with samples collected serially over a mean of approximately 6 years (range 1-12). About two fifths of the roughly 30 participants with HIV were female. Test extractions of a monoclonal T-cell line alongside about 30 polyclonal samples showed no cross-contamination during QIAcube processing.

Participants were included only if at least one PBMC sample before ART initiation and at least two post-ART samples were available. All participants with HIV were treated in the United States of America. Before DNA extraction, cryopreserved samples containing about 0.9-11 million PBMC were thawed and washed. At the time of the earliest PBMC sample, participants with HIV were aged between about 23 and 54 years. PBMC samples from each participant spanned 1-4 timepoints before ART initiation and 2-8 timepoints after ART initiation, with a median of 7 samples. For every participant, serial HIV viral load, CD4+ T-cell count, ART history and demographic data were obtained. Genomic DNA was extracted from unsorted PBMC with a Qiagen kit on a QIAcube, processed in batches of 12 samples. Sequencing of the TRB variable region was done with the immunoSEQ hsTCRB v3.0 assay at survey level resolution. A depth of about 40,000-50,000 T-cell genomes per sample was targeted for TRB sequencing. An Illumina MiSeq with a v3 150-cycle kit was used to sequence the pooled TRB libraries. Under the source paper's analysis protocol: Repertoire analysis was performed in R inside a reproducible Nextflow workflow that covered QC, data transformation and analysis. Custom analyses were implemented in LymphoSeq2, an R package for AIRR-Seq data exploration. A few samples yielding fewer than 5000 total TRB sequences were excluded, leaving 150 to 200 analyzed HIV repertoires. Among the roughly 200 retained HIV repertoires, roughly 60 were collected before ART initiation and roughly 130 were collected after ART initiation. Each repertoire was downsampled to 5000 TRB nucleotide sequences, and summary statistics were averaged across 100 downsampling iterations. Only TRB sequences with CDR3 regions of at least seven amino acids were retained for analysis. A Shannon entropy-derived clonality score and the Gini coefficient were used to measure diversity. Repertoire networks linked the top 5000 CDR3 amino acid sequences whenever two sequences differed by an edit distance of one. For TRB CDR3 amino acid sequences, GLIPH2 was used to predict antigen specificity groups and MHC restriction. CDR3 amino acid sequences were matched against VDJdb and McPAS-TCR to flag known CMV, EBV, HIV or tissue antigen associations. Pre-ART, post-ART and control groups were compared with Wilcoxon signed-rank tests and Holm-Bonferroni correction. Entries here come from immuneACCESS through TCRdb and include only in-frame sequences with V and J called. Some clones fail to appear in such tables; in the studies checked, an unresolved V gene covers under half of the shortfall, and the cause of the remainder is unknown. V and J calls and clone size follow that table, whereas D and trimming were derived from the DNA. The sample table holds tens of thousands of clones, of which 88% were seen once. The ten top clones hold roughly 5% of the sample.

Broader findings and caveats from the paper: HIV repertoires had narrower CDR3 length ranges than controls, and the network structure suggested an antigen-experienced repertoire that shifted only slightly toward naive after ART. The samples were dated from the mid-2000s to the late 2010s, and the ART regimens that were used may be less effective than current ART regimens. Inferences about post-ART repertoire changes are limited because no data were available on ART adherence, viral resistance or therapy changes. The repertoire was dominated across all time points by expanded TRB clones identified before ART initiation, although this dominance was seen to fluctuate and to decrease in many PLHIV after ART. Since PBMC availability was limited, sequencing covered only the TCR beta chain, with no alpha chain pairing. Starting ART was linked to a significant rise in TRB diversity, yet even after long-term ART the diversity remained significantly lower than in transplant donor controls. Because pre-ART samples had limited cell numbers, profiling was done on unsorted PBMC rather than on sorted CD4+ and CD8+ T cells.

The sequence came from a man under 40 with HIV. Sequencing used unsorted PBMCs, obtained less than 4.7 years after starting antiretroviral therapy.

The CDR3 amino acid sequence is: CASSLEGQPHYEQYF. The DNA sequence is as follows: TGCGCCAGCAGCTTGGAGGGACAGCCACACTACGAGCAGTACTTC. The receptor chain draws on TRBV5-1 and TRBJ2-7; the junction holds 7 bases that match TRBD1. V loses 0 bases at its end and J loses 3 bases; junction bases beyond the gene matches: 6. The CDR3 starts with the cysteine, ends with the phenylalanine, and has 15 residues. Here the CDR3 DNA is all that survives: 45 bases in frame from base 1. CDR1 and CDR2, looked up from the germline V gene, are SGHRS and YFSETQ.